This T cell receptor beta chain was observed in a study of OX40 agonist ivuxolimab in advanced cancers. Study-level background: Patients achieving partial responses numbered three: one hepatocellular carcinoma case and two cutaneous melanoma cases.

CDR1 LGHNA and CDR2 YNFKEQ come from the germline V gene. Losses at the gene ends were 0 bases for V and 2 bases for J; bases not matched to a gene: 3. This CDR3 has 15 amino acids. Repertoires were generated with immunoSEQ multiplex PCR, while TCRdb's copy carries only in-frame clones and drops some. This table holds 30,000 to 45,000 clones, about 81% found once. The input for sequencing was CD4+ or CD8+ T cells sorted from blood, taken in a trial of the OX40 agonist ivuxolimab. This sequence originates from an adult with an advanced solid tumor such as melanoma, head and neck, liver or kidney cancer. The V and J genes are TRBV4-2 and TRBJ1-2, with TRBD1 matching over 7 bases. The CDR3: CASSQDDRVNYGYTF. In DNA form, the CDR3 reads TGTGCCAGCAGCCAAGATGACAGGGTCAACTATGGCTACACCTTC.